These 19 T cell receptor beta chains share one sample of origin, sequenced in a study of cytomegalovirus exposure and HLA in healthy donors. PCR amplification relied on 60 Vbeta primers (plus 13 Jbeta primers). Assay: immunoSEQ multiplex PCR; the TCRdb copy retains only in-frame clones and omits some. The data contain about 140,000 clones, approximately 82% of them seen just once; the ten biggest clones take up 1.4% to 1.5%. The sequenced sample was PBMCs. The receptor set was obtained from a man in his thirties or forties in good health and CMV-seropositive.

DNA of the CDR3: TGTGCCAGCAGCCTGGATTATCTAGCGGGAGTTGGGGAGACCCAGTACTTC. It translates to CASSLDYLAGVGETQYF. The rearrangement uses TRBV5-4 and TRBJ2-5; 10 bases agree with TRBD2. The CDR3 covers 17 residues. J lost 5 bases, V lost 4 bases, and 14 bases had no gene match. Germline lookup yields CDR1 SGHNT and CDR2 YYREEE (reference sequence).

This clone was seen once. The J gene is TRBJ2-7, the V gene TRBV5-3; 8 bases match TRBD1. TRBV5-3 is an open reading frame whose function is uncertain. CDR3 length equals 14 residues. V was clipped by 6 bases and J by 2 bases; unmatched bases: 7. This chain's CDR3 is CARTPDRATYEQYF. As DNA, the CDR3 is TGTGCCAGAACCCCGGACAGGGCAACCTACGAGCAGTACTTC.

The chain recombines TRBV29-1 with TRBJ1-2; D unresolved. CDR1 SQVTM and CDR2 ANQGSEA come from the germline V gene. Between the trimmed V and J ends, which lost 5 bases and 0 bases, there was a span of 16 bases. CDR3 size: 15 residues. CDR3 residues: CSVWAFGSSNYGYTF. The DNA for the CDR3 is TGCAGCGTTTGGGCGTTTGGGTCTTCTAACTATGGCTACACCTTC.

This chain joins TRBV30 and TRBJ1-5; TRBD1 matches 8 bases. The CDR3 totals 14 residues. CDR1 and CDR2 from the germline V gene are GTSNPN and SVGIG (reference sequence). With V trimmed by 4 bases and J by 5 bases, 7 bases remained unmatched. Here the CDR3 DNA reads TGTGCCTGGAACCCAGGGGGCAAGTATCAGCCCCAGCATTTT. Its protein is CAWNPGGKYQPQHF.

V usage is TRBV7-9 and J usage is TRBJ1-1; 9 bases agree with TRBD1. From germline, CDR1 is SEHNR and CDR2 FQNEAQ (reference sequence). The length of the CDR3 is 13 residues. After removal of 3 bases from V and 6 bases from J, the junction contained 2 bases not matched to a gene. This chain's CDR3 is CASSLDRGAEAFF. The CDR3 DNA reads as TGTGCCAGCAGCTTGGACAGGGGCGCTGAAGCTTTCTTT.

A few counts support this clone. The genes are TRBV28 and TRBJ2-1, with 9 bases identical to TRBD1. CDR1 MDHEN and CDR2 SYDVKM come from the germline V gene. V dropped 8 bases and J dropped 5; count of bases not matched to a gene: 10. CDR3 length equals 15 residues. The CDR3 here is CASRPGQGWDNEQFF. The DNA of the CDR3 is TGTGCCAGCCGCCCGGGACAGGGATGGGACAATGAGCAGTTCTTC.

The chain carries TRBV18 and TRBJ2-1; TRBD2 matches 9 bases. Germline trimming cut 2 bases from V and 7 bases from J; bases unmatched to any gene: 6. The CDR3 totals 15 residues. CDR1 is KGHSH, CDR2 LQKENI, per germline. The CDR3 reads CASSPSSGDLNEQFF. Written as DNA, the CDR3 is TGTGCCAGCTCACCATCTAGCGGGGACCTAAATGAGCAGTTCTTC.

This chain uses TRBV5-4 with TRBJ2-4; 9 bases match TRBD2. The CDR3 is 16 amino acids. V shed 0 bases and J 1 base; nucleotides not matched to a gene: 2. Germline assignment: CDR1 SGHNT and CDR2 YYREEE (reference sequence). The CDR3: CASSLGAGGAKNIQYF. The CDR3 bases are TGTGCCAGCAGCTTGGGGGCGGGGGGGGCCAAAAACATTCAGTACTTC.

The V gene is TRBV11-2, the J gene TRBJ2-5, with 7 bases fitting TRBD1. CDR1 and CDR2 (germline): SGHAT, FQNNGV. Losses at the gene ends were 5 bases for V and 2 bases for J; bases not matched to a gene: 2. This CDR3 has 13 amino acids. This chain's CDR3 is CASSRDRQETQYF. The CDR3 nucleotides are TGTGCCAGCAGCAGGGACAGACAAGAGACCCAGTACTTC.

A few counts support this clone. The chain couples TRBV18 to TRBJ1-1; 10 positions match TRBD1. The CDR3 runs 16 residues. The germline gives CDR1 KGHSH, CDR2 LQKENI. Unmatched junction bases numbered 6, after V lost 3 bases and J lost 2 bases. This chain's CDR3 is CASSPAGTGVNTEAFF. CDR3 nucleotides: TGTGCCAGCTCACCCGCGGGGACAGGGGTAAACACTGAAGCTTTCTTT.

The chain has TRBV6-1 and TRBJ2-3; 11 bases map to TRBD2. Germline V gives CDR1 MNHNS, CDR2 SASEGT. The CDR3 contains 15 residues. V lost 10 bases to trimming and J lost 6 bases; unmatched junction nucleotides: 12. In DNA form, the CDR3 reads TGTGCCACCACGACTAGCGGGGTCGGGATGGATACGCAGTATTTT. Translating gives CATTTSGVGMDTQYF.

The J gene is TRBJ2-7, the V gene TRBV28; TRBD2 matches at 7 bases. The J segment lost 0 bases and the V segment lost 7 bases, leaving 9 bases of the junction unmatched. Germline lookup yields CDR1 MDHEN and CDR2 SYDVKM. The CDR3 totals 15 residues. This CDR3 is CASTNWEGSSYEQYF. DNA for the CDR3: TGTGCCAGCACCAACTGGGAGGGGTCCTCCTACGAGCAGTACTTC.

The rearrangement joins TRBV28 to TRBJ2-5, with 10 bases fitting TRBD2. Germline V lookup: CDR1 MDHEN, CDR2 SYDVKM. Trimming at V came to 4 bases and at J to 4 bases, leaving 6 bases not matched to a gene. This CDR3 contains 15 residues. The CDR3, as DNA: TGTGCCAGCAGTTCCCCAGCGGGGGGGCTAGAGACCCAGTACTTC. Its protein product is CASSSPAGGLETQYF.

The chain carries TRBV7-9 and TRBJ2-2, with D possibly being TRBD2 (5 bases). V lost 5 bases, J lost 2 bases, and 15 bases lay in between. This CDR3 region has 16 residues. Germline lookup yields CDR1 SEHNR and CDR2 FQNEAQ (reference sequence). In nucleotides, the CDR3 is TGTGCCAGCAGCCACCGGGGAAACTCTAACACCGGGGAGCTGTTTTTT. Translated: CASSHRGNSNTGELFF.

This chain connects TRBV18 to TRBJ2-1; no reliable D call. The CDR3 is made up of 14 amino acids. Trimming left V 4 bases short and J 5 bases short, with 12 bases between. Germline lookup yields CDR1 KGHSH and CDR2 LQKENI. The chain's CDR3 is CASSHMEGDNEQFF. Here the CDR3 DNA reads TGTGCCAGCTCACATATGGAAGGAGACAATGAGCAGTTCTTC.

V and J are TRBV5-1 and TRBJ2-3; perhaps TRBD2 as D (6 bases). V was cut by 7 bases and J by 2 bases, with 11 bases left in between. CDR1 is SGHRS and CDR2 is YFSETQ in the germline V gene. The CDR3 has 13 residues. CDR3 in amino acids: CASGWGLTDTQYF. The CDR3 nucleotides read TGCGCCAGCGGGTGGGGACTCACAGATACGCAGTATTTT.

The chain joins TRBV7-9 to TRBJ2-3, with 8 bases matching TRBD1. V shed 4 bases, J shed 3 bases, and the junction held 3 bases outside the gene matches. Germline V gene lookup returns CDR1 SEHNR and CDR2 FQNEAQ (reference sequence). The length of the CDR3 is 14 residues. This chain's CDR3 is CASSSRTGTDTQYF. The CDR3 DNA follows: TGTGCCAGCAGCTCTAGGACAGGGACAGATACGCAGTATTTT. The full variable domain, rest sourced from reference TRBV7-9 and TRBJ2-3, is DTGVSQNPRHKITKRGQNVTFRCDPISEHNRLYWYRQTLGQGPEFLTYFQNEAQLEKSRLLSDRFSAERPKGSFSTLEIQRTEQGDSAMYLCASSSRTGTDTQYFGPGTRLTVL.

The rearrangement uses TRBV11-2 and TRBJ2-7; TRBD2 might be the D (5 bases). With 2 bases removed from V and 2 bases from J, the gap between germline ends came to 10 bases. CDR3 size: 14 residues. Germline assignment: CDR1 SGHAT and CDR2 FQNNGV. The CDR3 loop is CASSLYGGPYEQYF. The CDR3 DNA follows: TGTGCCAGCAGCTTATATGGAGGTCCCTACGAGCAGTACTTC.

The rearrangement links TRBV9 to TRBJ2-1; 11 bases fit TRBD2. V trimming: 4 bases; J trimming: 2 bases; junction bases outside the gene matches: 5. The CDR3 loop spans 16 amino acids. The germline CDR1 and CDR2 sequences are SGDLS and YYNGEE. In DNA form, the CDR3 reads TGTGCCAGCAGCCGGACTAGCGGGTCCGCCTACAATGAGCAGTTCTTC. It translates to CASSRTSGSAYNEQFF.